The rows below give T cell receptor beta chains drawn from one sample of a study of PD-1 blockade in classical Hodgkin lymphoma. Profiling relied on immunoSEQ multiplex PCR, and the TCRdb table lists in-frame clones only, not all of them. Of approximately 15,000 clones listed, 87% are singletons. Sequencing was carried out using peripheral blood mononuclear cells (PBMCs). The source is a human donor with classical Hodgkin lymphoma. Both conserved end residues are part of each CDR3. A D gene is named only where the DNA matches it firmly. Expanded clones get a size class; other rows say once, few or many, or leave the size out.

abundance: few
j_gene: TRBJ1-6
d_gene: TRBD1
v_gene: TRBV4-3
CDR3aa: CASSQDSGTGYNSPLHF
CDR3nt: TGCGCCAGCAGCCAAGACTCCGGGACAGGGTATAATTCACCCCTCCACTTT

abundance: .
j_gene: TRBJ1-1
d_gene: TRBD1
v_gene: TRBV18
CDR3aa: CASSPDRAEAFF
CDR3nt: TGTGCCAGCTCACCAGACAGGGCCGAAGCTTTCTTT

abundance: .
j_gene: TRBJ1-5
d_gene: .
v_gene: TRBV7-4
CDR3aa: CASSPLDRTRSNQPQHF
CDR3nt: TGTGCCAGCAGCCCCCTTGACCGGACACGCAGCAATCAGCCCCAGCATTTT

abundance: .
j_gene: TRBJ2-1
d_gene: .
v_gene: TRBV7-6
CDR3aa: CASSPLYGRSSYNEQFF
CDR3nt: TGTGCCAGCAGCCCCCTTTACGGAAGGAGCTCCTACAATGAGCAGTTCTTC

abundance: .
j_gene: TRBJ2-1
d_gene: TRBD1
v_gene: TRBV27
CDR3aa: CASSLIPPGQGIYEQFF
CDR3nt: TGTGCCAGCAGTTTAATCCCCCCGGGACAGGGGATCTATGAGCAGTTCTTC

abundance: few
j_gene: TRBJ2-1
d_gene: TRBD2
v_gene: TRBV4-3
CDR3aa: CASSPGLASSYNEQFF
CDR3nt: TGCGCCAGCAGCCCTGGACTAGCGAGCTCCTACAATGAGCAGTTCTTC

abundance: .
j_gene: TRBJ1-1
d_gene: TRBD1
v_gene: TRBV7-9
CDR3aa: CASSFDRATEAFF
CDR3nt: TGTGCCAGCAGCTTTGACAGGGCCACTGAAGCTTTCTTT

abundance: .
j_gene: TRBJ2-1
d_gene: .
v_gene: TRBV5-1
CDR3aa: CASSRYSSSYNEQFF
CDR3nt: TGCGCCAGCAGCCGTTATTCGAGCTCCTACAATGAGCAGTTCTTC

abundance: .
j_gene: TRBJ2-2
d_gene: TRBD1
v_gene: TRBV7-2
CDR3aa: CASSSTGTGWTGELFF
CDR3nt: TGTGCCAGCAGCTCTACCGGGACAGGGTGGACCGGGGAGCTGTTTTTT

abundance: .
j_gene: TRBJ1-2
d_gene: .
v_gene: TRBV28
CDR3aa: CASSSPAGNYGYTF
CDR3nt: TGTGCCAGCAGTTCCCCCGCGGGGAACTATGGCTACACCTTC

abundance: once
j_gene: TRBJ2-5
d_gene: .
v_gene: TRBV7-8
CDR3aa: CASSPRETQYF
CDR3nt: TGTGCCAGCAGCCCCAGGGAGACCCAGTACTTC

abundance: .
j_gene: TRBJ2-3
d_gene: .
v_gene: TRBV4-1
CDR3aa: CASSQSLLAATDTQYF
CDR3nt: TGCGCCAGCAGCCAATCATTGCTGGCGGCCACAGATACGCAGTATTTT

abundance: .
j_gene: TRBJ2-7
d_gene: TRBD2
v_gene: TRBV9
CDR3aa: CASSPIAGAYEQYF
CDR3nt: TGTGCCAGCAGCCCTATAGCGGGGGCCTACGAGCAGTACTTC

abundance: .
j_gene: TRBJ1-6
d_gene: .
v_gene: TRBV2
CDR3aa: CASSPRDSPLHF
CDR3nt: TGTGCCAGCAGTCCCAGGGATTCACCCCTCCACTTT

abundance: .
j_gene: TRBJ1-2
d_gene: .
v_gene: TRBV27
CDR3aa: CASSSTSGWGGAYYGYTF
CDR3nt: TGTGCCAGCAGTTCCACCTCCGGTTGGGGGGGCGCCTACTATGGCTACACCTTC

abundance: .
j_gene: TRBJ2-7
d_gene: .
v_gene: TRBV7-2
CDR3aa: CASSLSRLYEQYF
CDR3nt: TGTGCCAGCAGCTTAAGCAGGTTGTACGAGCAGTACTTC

abundance: .
j_gene: TRBJ2-3
d_gene: .
v_gene: TRBV29-1
CDR3aa: CSGAQITDTQYF
CDR3nt: TGCAGCGGTGCCCAGATCACAGATACGCAGTATTTT

abundance: .
j_gene: TRBJ2-7
d_gene: TRBD2
v_gene: TRBV18
CDR3aa: CASSRGLAGDEQYF
CDR3nt: TGTGCCAGCTCACGGGGACTAGCGGGAGACGAGCAGTACTTC

abundance: .
j_gene: TRBJ2-5
d_gene: TRBD1
v_gene: TRBV7-9
CDR3aa: CASSLRGQGEETQYF
CDR3nt: TGTGCCAGCAGCTTACGCGGGCAGGGGGAAGAGACCCAGTACTTC

abundance: .
j_gene: TRBJ2-2
d_gene: TRBD2
v_gene: TRBV9
CDR3aa: CASSVALAGAGGELFF
CDR3nt: TGTGCCAGCAGCGTAGCCCTAGCGGGAGCGGGCGGGGAGCTGTTTTTT

abundance: .
j_gene: TRBJ1-2
d_gene: .
v_gene: TRBV5-6
CDR3aa: CASSLDPIINYGYTF
CDR3nt: TGTGCCAGCAGCTTGGATCCTATAATTAACTATGGCTACACCTTC